This T cell receptor (beta chain) appears in the sequencing data of a study of beta chain features in type 1 diabetes. Study details: Across every sample, around 98 million sorted cells were examined in total.

Reverse transcription of all isolated RNA meant that expressed TCRB transcripts were sequenced. Sequenced by immunoSEQ multiplex PCR; TCRdb stores in-frame clones only, minus some. This sample has 900,000 or so clones, with roughly a sixth found just once. Sorting of CD4+ naive, central memory, regulatory and stem cell-like memory cells was performed via CD45RO/CCR7/CD25/CD127/CD95/CD27. Worth noting for this clone: The antigen is undetermined.

Per germline, CDR1 MDHEN and CDR2 SYDVKM. Trimming stripped 7 bases from V and 3 bases from J, with 13 bases between. CDR3 length: 14 residues. Points from the study as a whole: TCRB CDR3s were moderately but significantly shorter in Type 1 diabetes patients in all four CD4+ subsets. Researchers could not determine here whether HLA type influences TCRB rearrangement.

The sample comprised naive CD4+ T cells from blood. The chain carries TRBV28 and TRBJ2-4; the D gene is possibly TRBD2 (6 bases). This receptor was obtained from a young woman in good health. CDR3 protein: CASKNGGDKNIQYF. CDR3 sequence (DNA): TGTGCCAGCAAAAACGGGGGAGACAAAAACATTCAGTACTTC.